Following are 29 T cell receptor beta chains from one sample sequenced in a study of CD8+CD57+ T cells in acquired aplastic anemia. Profiles of TCR beta VDJ and CDR3 were generated from a genomic DNA template. Each CDR3 protein gets one entry after TCRdb re-called the reads with MiXCR. Altogether 50,000 to 65,000 distinct CDR3 sequences are present, about 56% being singletons, with the ten largest covering roughly 2.5%. Sequenced material: sorted CD4+, CD8+, or CD8+CD57+ T cells (not recorded which) from PBMCs. The source is a human donor in good health, serving as a control.

In the case of this clonotype: This clone may be a read error of a much larger clone one base away. The rearrangement joins TRBV6-5 to TRBJ2-2, with no clear D. V lost 8 bases, J lost 6 bases, and 16 bases lay in between. This CDR3 has 14 residues. The germline V gene encodes CDR1 MNHEY and CDR2 SVGAGI. The CDR3 loop reads CASLDPRGPGELFF. CDR3 DNA: TGTGCCAGCTTGGACCCGAGAGGTCCCGGGGAGCTGTTTTTT.

Many counts were recorded for this clonotype. The chain has TRBV30 and TRBJ1-3; D gene uncertain. The CDR3 extends over 13 amino acids. CDR1 is GTSNPN and CDR2 is SVGIG in the germline V gene (reference sequence). Trimming stripped 5 bases from V and 5 bases from J, with 13 bases between. In DNA, the CDR3 is TGTGCCTGGGGGCTAGATGCACGAAACACCATATATTTT. Protein sequence: CAWGLDARNTIYF.

The V call is TRBV7-8, the J call TRBJ1-2, with D perhaps TRBD1 (5 bases). CDR3 length equals 14 residues. CDR1 and CDR2 from the germline V gene are SGHVS and FQNEAQ. V was pared by 5 bases and J by 4 bases, with 14 bases between. DNA of the CDR3: TGTGCCAGCAGCCGAAGCCAGGGTACCTATGGCTACACCTTC. This codes for CASSRSQGTYGYTF.

The sample holds a few counts of this clonotype. The V gene is TRBV15, the J gene TRBJ2-7, with D uncertain. Germline lookup yields CDR1 LNHNV and CDR2 YYDKDF (reference sequence). The germline V and J ends were trimmed by 0 bases and 5 bases, with 11 bases remaining between them. The CDR3 has 14 residues. This chain's CDR3 is CATSRDSEQDEQYF. The CDR3 DNA follows: TGTGCCACCAGCAGAGATTCTGAGCAAGACGAGCAGTACTTC. Combining the CDR3 with reference TRBV15 and TRBJ2-7 gives the whole variable domain DAMVIQNPRYQVTQFGKPVTLSCSQTLNHNVMYWYQQKSSQAPKLLFHYYDKDFNNEADTPDNFQSRRPNTSFCFLDIRSPGLGDTAMYLCATSRDSEQDEQYFGPGTRLTVT.

The chain couples TRBV19 to TRBJ1-5; D unresolved. V was clipped by 2 bases and J by 3 bases, with 8 bases between them. The CDR3 is 14 residues long. CDR1 and CDR2 (germline): LNHDA, SQIVND (reference sequence). CDR3 protein: CASSISADNQPQHF. CDR3 nucleotides: TGTGCCAGTAGTATATCGGCCGACAATCAGCCCCAGCATTTT.

This clonotype occurred many times. The chain employs TRBV7-9 and TRBJ2-7, with TRBD1 matching 7 bases. The CDR3 totals 14 residues. Trimming at V came to 5 bases and at J to 4 bases, leaving 8 bases not matched to a gene. Germline CDR1 is SEHNR and CDR2 is FQNEAQ (reference sequence). CDR3 bases: TGTGCCAGCAGCCGCCGGGACAGTATTTACGAGCAGTACTTC. Amino acid sequence: CASSRRDSIYEQYF. The complete variable domain, with remaining parts taken from reference TRBV7-9 and TRBJ2-7, reads DTGVSQNPRHKITKRGQNVTFRCDPISEHNRLYWYRQTLGQGPEFLTYFQNEAQLEKSRLLSDRFSAERPKGSFSTLEIQRTEQGDSAMYLCASSRRDSIYEQYFGPGTRLTVT.

This clonotype has at least ten counts. The CDR3 sequence is CSAEGSGRRDEQFF. The CDR3 bases are TGCAGTGCTGAAGGCAGCGGGAGAAGGGATGAGCAGTTCTTC. The chain is built from TRBV20-1 and TRBJ2-1, with TRBD2 matching 8 bases. The germline CDR1 and CDR2 sequences are DFQATT and SNEGSKA (reference sequence). V gave up 5 bases and J gave up 8 bases; unmatched junction bases: 11. The CDR3 is made up of 14 amino acids.

The rearrangement joins TRBV7-8 to TRBJ1-1; 8 positions match TRBD1. J lost 3 bases, V lost 2 bases, and 14 bases had no gene match. Germline loops: CDR1 SGHVS, CDR2 FQNEAQ. The CDR3 sequence is 18 residues long. The CDR3 here is CASSLRSVYGQGYTEAFF. CDR3 DNA sequence: TGTGCCAGCAGCTTACGTTCGGTTTATGGACAGGGATACACTGAAGCTTTCTTT.

This clonotype was recorded many times. The V and J genes are TRBV19 and TRBJ2-7; no clear D gene. V lost 5 bases and J 2 bases, leaving 13 bases between the germline ends. The length of the CDR3 is 14 residues. CDR1 is LNHDA and CDR2 is SQIVND in the germline V gene (reference sequence). CDR3 DNA: TGTGCCAGTAGTCTCGGCAGGAACACCTACGAGCAGTACTTC. Its protein is CASSLGRNTYEQYF.

In this sample, this clonotype turned up many times. The junction and the germline gene differ at one end; a read error may be behind it. V is TRBV29-1 and J is TRBJ2-1, with unresolved D. The length of the CDR3 is 11 residues. The germline V gene encodes CDR1 SQVTM and CDR2 ANQGSEA. The CDR3 nucleotides are TGCAGCGCCCTAAGACCAGAAGAGTTGCTCTTC. Amino acid sequence: CSALRPEELLF.

The chain is built from TRBV10-3 and TRBJ1-2, with D perhaps matching TRBD1 (6 bases). Germline V gives CDR1 ENHRY, CDR2 SYGVKD. This CDR3 spans 13 amino acids. Trimming pared 2 bases from V and 7 bases from J, leaving 11 bases between. The CDR3, as DNA: TGTGCCATCAGTGAGAGACAGGAGATTGGCTACACCTTC. Translated: CAISERQEIGYTF.

This clonotype was seen many times. The V gene is TRBV6-1, the J gene TRBJ1-4, with D unresolved. Germline V gives CDR1 MNHNS, CDR2 SASEGT. The V gene lost 9 bases and the J gene lost 4 bases, with 12 bases spanning the gap. This CDR3 spans 13 amino acids. CDR3 coding DNA: TGTGCCAGTAGAGGCCCTTATAATGAAAAACTGTTTTTT. Its protein is CASRGPYNEKLFF.

With respect to this clonotype: A much larger clone lies a single base off, so this may be a read error. This CDR3 reads CASSQARTGELSF. CDR3 bases: TGTGCCAGCAGCCAAGCTAGAACCGGGGAGCTGTCTTTT. The rearrangement joins TRBV3-1 to TRBJ2-2; a weak D match, TRBD2 (5 bases). Germline assignment: CDR1 LGHDT and CDR2 YNNKEL (reference sequence). This CDR3 is 13 amino acids long.

This clonotype was counted ten times or more. The chain couples TRBV6-1 to TRBJ2-7; D is possibly TRBD2 (6 bases). CDR1 is MNHNS, CDR2 SASEGT, per germline. The V and J ends lost 10 bases and 2 bases respectively, with 18 bases between them. This CDR3 is 14 amino acids long. CDR3: CATPLKEGAYEQYF. DNA of the CDR3: TGTGCCACTCCCTTGAAGGAGGGAGCCTACGAGCAGTACTTC.

Many counts were recorded for this clonotype. The chain combines TRBV28 with TRBJ2-2; TRBD2 aligns across 16 bases. The CDR3 runs to 17 residues. V lost 5 bases and J lost 8; bases outside the gene matches: 8. Germline-derived CDR1 and CDR2 are MDHEN and SYDVKM. CDR3 sequence: CASSEWGLAGGPGELFF. CDR3 nucleotides: TGTGCCAGCAGTGAATGGGGACTAGCGGGAGGGCCGGGGGAGCTGTTTTTT. Full variable domain (missing parts from reference TRBV28 and TRBJ2-2): DVKVTQSSRYLVKRTGEKVFLECVQDMDHENMFWYRQDPGLGLRLIYFSYDVKMKEKGDIPEGYSVSREKKERFSLILESASTNQTSMYLCASSEWGLAGGPGELFFGEGSRLTVL.

The chain is built from TRBV20-1 and TRBJ2-6, with 12 bases matching TRBD1. Germline V gene data show CDR1 as DFQATT and CDR2 as SNEGSKA (reference sequence). The ends lost 6 bases at V and 4 bases at J; junction bases unmatched: 7. CDR3 length: 16 amino acids. CDR3 residues: CSAPGQGASGANVLTF. In nucleotides, the CDR3 is TGCAGTGCCCCGGGACAGGGGGCGTCAGGGGCCAACGTCCTGACTTTC.

The gene calls are TRBV7-2 and TRBJ2-5; 9 bases line up with TRBD2. This CDR3 is 14 amino acids long. Germline lookup yields CDR1 SGHTA and CDR2 FQGNSA. V was clipped by 3 bases and J by 4 bases; unmatched bases: 3. This CDR3 reads CASSFQAGGETQYF. For the CDR3, the DNA is TGTGCCAGCAGCTTTCAAGCGGGAGGAGAGACCCAGTACTTC.

This clonotype was seen repeatedly, ten times or more. V and J are TRBV2 and TRBJ1-6, with no clear D. Deletions cut 5 bases from V and 3 bases from J, with 20 bases between. The germline gives CDR1 SNHLY, CDR2 FYNNEI. The CDR3 spans 18 residues. As DNA, the CDR3 is TGTGCCAGCAGTCCCCAGTACTATGGAGCCCACTATAATTCACCCCTCCACTTT. As protein: CASSPQYYGAHYNSPLHF.

The CDR3 region is CAARGTANEKLFF. The CDR3, as DNA: TGTGCCGCCCGAGGGACAGCTAATGAAAAACTGTTTTTT. The V call is TRBV19, the J call TRBJ1-4, with TRBD1 identical over 7 bases. Germline CDR1 reads LNHDA; CDR2 reads SQIVND (reference sequence). V lost 11 bases, J lost 3 bases, and 6 bases stayed unmatched. The CDR3 is 13 residues long.

The sample holds many counts of this clonotype. The chain uses TRBV20-1 and TRBJ1-5; no clear D. Germline V gene sequence: CDR1 DFQATT, CDR2 SNEGSKA (reference sequence). V lost 3 bases and J lost 1, with 10 bases in between. The CDR3 consists of 14 residues. The CDR3 DNA sequence: TGCAGTGCTAGTTTCCTCGGGAGCAATCAGCCCCAGCATTTT. This gives the protein CSASFLGSNQPQHF.

In this sample, this clonotype is medium-sized. This rearrangement joins TRBV7-3 to TRBJ2-7; TRBD2 aligns across 10 bases. Looked up from germline, CDR1 is SGHTA and CDR2 is FQGTGA. The V segment lost 5 bases and the J segment 6 bases; nucleotides outside the gene matches: 7. The CDR3 length is 14 residues. The CDR3 is CASSTSSGRTEQYF. In nucleotides, the CDR3 is TGTGCCAGCAGCACCTCTAGCGGGAGAACCGAGCAGTACTTC.

This clonotype is medium-sized (0.01 to 0.1%) within its sample. CDR3 residues: CASRTYYSPLHF. The CDR3 DNA is TGTGCCAGCAGGACATACTATTCACCCCTCCACTTT. The V and J genes are TRBV2 and TRBJ1-6; D gene ambiguous. Germline CDR1 is SNHLY and CDR2 is FYNNEI. V was pared by 6 bases and J by 8 bases, with 8 bases between. CDR3 length equals 12 residues. The variable domain in full, completed from reference TRBV2 and TRBJ1-6, reads EPEVTQTPSHQVTQMGQEVILRCVPISNHLYFYWYRQILGQKVEFLVSFYNNEISEKSEIFDDQFSVERPDGSNFTLKIRSTKLEDSAMYFCASRTYYSPLHFGNGTRLTVT.

The chain has TRBV25-1 and TRBJ1-1, with D unresolved. Germline CDR1 is MGHDK and CDR2 is SYGVNS. Trimming pared 3 bases from V and 3 bases from J, leaving 11 bases between. The CDR3 runs to 14 residues. CDR3 region: CASSDRSSDTEAFF. The CDR3 nucleotides read TGTGCCAGCAGTGATCGGAGTTCAGACACTGAAGCTTTCTTT.

This chain uses TRBV24-1 with TRBJ1-2; 8 nucleotides match TRBD1. J lost 3 bases, V lost 4 bases, and 6 bases had no gene match. This CDR3 is 15 amino acids long. CDR1 is KGHDR and CDR2 is SFDVKD in the germline V gene. The CDR3 sequence is CATSETGTGDYGYTF. CDR3 nucleotide sequence: TGTGCCACCAGTGAAACCGGGACAGGCGACTATGGCTACACCTTC.

This clonotype is classed as medium-sized. The chain is built from TRBV15 and TRBJ2-2; D might be TRBD2 (6 bases). CDR3 length: 14 residues. Trimming removed 1 base from V and 4 bases from J, with 7 bases in between. CDR1 LNHNV and CDR2 YYDKDF come from the germline V gene (reference sequence). The CDR3 region has the DNA TGTGCCACCAGCAGAGCGGGGGTCACCGGGGAGCTGTTTTTT. Its protein product is CATSRAGVTGELFF.

In the case of this clonotype: The DNA is left out, because the CDR3 cannot be placed on it with certainty; the CDR3 is given as TCRdb lists it. The chain has TRBV15 and TRBJ1-1. The CDR3 is 21 amino acids long, termini counted. Germline values: CDR1 LNHNV, CDR2 YYDKDF (reference sequence). CDR3 sequence reads: CATRAGKVRNSPLHFGNRAFF.

This clonotype has ten or more counts. This chain connects TRBV14 to TRBJ2-3, with 13 bases aligning to TRBD2. The CDR3 runs 17 residues. Germline CDR1 SGHDN, CDR2 FVKESK. Trimming at V came to 4 bases and at J to 0 bases, leaving 4 bases not matched to a gene. The CDR3 DNA sequence: TGTGCCAGCAGCCCACTAGCGGGAGGGATTAGCACAGATACGCAGTATTTT. The encoded protein is CASSPLAGGISTDTQYF.

The sample holds many counts of this clonotype. This chain joins TRBV3-1 and TRBJ2-3; 9 nucleotides align to TRBD2. This CDR3 is 15 amino acids long. From germline, CDR1 is LGHDT and CDR2 YNNKEL (reference sequence). The trim removed 2 bases at V and 6 bases at J, leaving 6 bases unmatched. This CDR3 reads CASSQFSGSADTQYF. Here the CDR3 DNA reads TGTGCCAGCAGCCAATTTAGCGGGAGTGCGGATACGCAGTATTTT.

A word on this clonotype: Relative to the germline gene, one junction end is altered; a read error may explain this. V gene TRBV25-1 combines with J gene TRBJ1-3, with D possibly being TRBD1 (6 bases). Germline V gene data show CDR1 as MGHDK and CDR2 as SYGVNS. CDR3 length: 18 amino acids. In nucleotides, the CDR3 is TGTGCCAGCAGTGCAACATTAGGTGCGGGGGGGGCTGGAAACACCATATGTTTT. This codes for CASSATLGAGGAGNTICF.